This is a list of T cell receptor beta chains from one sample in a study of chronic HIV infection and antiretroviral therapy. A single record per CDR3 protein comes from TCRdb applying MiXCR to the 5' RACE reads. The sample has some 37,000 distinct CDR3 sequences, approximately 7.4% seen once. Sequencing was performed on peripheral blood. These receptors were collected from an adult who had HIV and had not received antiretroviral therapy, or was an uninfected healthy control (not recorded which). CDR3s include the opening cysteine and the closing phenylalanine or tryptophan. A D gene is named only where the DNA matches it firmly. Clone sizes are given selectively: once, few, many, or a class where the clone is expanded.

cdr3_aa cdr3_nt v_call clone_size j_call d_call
CASSPMTGLTEAFF TGTGCCAGCAGCCCGATGACAGGGTTGACTGAAGCTTTCTTT TRBV7-9 NA TRBJ1-1 TRBD1
CASSEVRGKNIQYF TGTGCCAGCAGTGAAGTACGTGGCAAAAACATTCAGTACTTC TRBV2 many TRBJ2-4 NA
CSARPQGAEQYF TGCAGTGCTAGACCCCAGGGAGCCGAGCAGTACTTC TRBV20-1 many TRBJ2-7 NA
CASSFGISTDYSNQPQHF TGTGCCAGCAGTTTCGGGATCAGTACCGATTATAGCAATCAGCCCCAGCATTTT TRBV12-3/TRBV12-4 few TRBJ1-5 NA
CASSYTNYGYTF TGTGCCAGCAGTTACACTAACTATGGCTACACCTTC TRBV6-5 few TRBJ1-2 NA
CASSPQWGVTEQFF TGTGCCAGCAGTCCTCAATGGGGGGTCACTGAGCAGTTCTTC TRBV12-3/TRBV12-4 many TRBJ2-1 NA
CASSGIAGARNEQYF TGCGCCAGCAGCGGGATAGCGGGAGCCCGGAACGAGCAGTACTTC TRBV5-1 NA TRBJ2-7 TRBD2
CASRDQREYTGELFF TGTGCCAGCAGGGACCAGCGGGAGTACACCGGGGAGCTGTTTTTT TRBV2 once TRBJ2-2 TRBD2
CASSNPGYNEQFF TGTGCCAGCAGTAACCCGGGGTACAATGAGCAGTTCTTC TRBV2 NA TRBJ2-1 NA
CASSWTPDLTGASGQFF TGTGCCAGCTCGTGGACCCCCGACCTGACAGGGGCCTCCGGGCAGTTCTTC TRBV25-1 many TRBJ2-1 TRBD1
CASNLEVGTAEAFF TGTGCCAGCAACCTAGAAGTAGGGACAGCTGAAGCTTTCTTT TRBV28 few TRBJ1-1 TRBD1
CASSFPAGGPIYEQYF TGTGCCAGCAGTTTTCCAGCGGGAGGGCCTATCTACGAGCAGTACTTC TRBV28 many TRBJ2-7 TRBD2
CASKKQGSYEQYF TGCGCCAGCAAAAAACAGGGTTCCTACGAGCAGTACTTC TRBV5-1 few TRBJ2-7 NA
CAISSLAGGVYTQYF TGTGCCATCAGTTCACTAGCGGGAGGAGTGTATACGCAGTATTTT TRBV10-3 NA TRBJ2-3 TRBD2
CASSRQQAPRIAFF TGTGCCAGCAGTCGTCAACAGGCGCCTCGAATTGCTTTCTTT TRBV28 many TRBJ1-1 NA
CASSLGRRSTDTQYF TGTGCCAGCAGCTTAGGTCGCAGGAGCACAGATACGCAGTATTTT TRBV7-2 NA TRBJ2-3 NA
CASSPYTGSGANVLTF TGTGCCAGCAGTCCCTACACCGGCTCTGGGGCCAACGTCCTGACTTTC TRBV27 many TRBJ2-6 NA
CASSTLAGEQFF TGTGCCAGCAGTACCCTAGCGGGAGAGCAGTTCTTC TRBV28 few TRBJ2-1 TRBD2
CASSLEGLDTEAFF TGCGCCAGCAGCTTGGAAGGGTTGGACACTGAAGCTTTCTTT TRBV5-1 NA TRBJ1-1 NA
CSAPYGTTYNEQFF TGCAGTGCTCCCTACGGGACCACCTACAATGAGCAGTTCTTC TRBV20-1 many TRBJ2-1 NA
CASSLVRGTGAETFF TGTGCCAGCAGCTTAGTACGGGGGACGGGCGCTGAAACTTTCTTT TRBV7-9 once TRBJ1-1 NA
CASSSKGLRISYNEQFF TGTGCCAGCAGTTCAAAAGGTCTGCGGATCTCCTACAATGAGCAGTTCTTC TRBV28 many TRBJ2-1 NA
CASSNPGLADTQYF TGTGCCAGCAGTAATCCTGGTCTAGCAGATACGCAGTATTTT TRBV28 few TRBJ2-3 NA
CASSSQGSLAKNIQYF TGTGCCAGCAGTTCCCAGGGGTCCTTAGCCAAAAACATTCAGTACTTC TRBV28 many TRBJ2-4 NA
CASSRQGGQQPQHF TGTGCCAGCAGCCGACAGGGGGGACAGCAGCCCCAGCATTTT TRBV2 many TRBJ1-5 TRBD1
CASSPFRGGTYEQYF TGTGCCAGTAGCCCCTTCAGGGGAGGTACCTACGAGCAGTACTTC TRBV19 many TRBJ2-7 NA
CATSRAIAGGTDTQYF TGTGCCACCAGCAGAGCCATAGCGGGAGGCACAGATACGCAGTATTTT TRBV15 few TRBJ2-3 TRBD2
CASSLTGGQETQYF TGTGCCAGCAGTTTAACAGGGGGCCAAGAGACCCAGTACTTC TRBV28 few TRBJ2-5 TRBD1
CASSLRSNYQGAPLFF TGTGCCAGCAGCTTGAGAAGTAACTATCAGGGGGCCCCTCTTTTCTTT TRBV5-6 NA TRBJ1-1 TRBD1
CASSPRPGPANTGELFF TGTGCCAGCAGTCCCCGACCGGGACCCGCGAACACCGGGGAGCTGTTTTTT TRBV12-3/TRBV12-4 many TRBJ2-2 NA
CASSPTGGALDGYTF TGTGCCAGCAGTCCGACAGGGGGCGCTTTGGATGGCTACACCTTC TRBV28 NA TRBJ1-2 TRBD1
CASSELAATYEQYF TGTGCCAGCAGTGAACTAGCGGCGACCTACGAGCAGTACTTC TRBV25-1 NA TRBJ2-7 TRBD2
CASSRFWTGELFF TGTGCCAGCAGCCGGTTTTGGACCGGGGAGCTGTTTTTT TRBV7-9 few TRBJ2-2 NA
CASSPSATYEQYF TGTGCCAGCAGCCCCTCTGCTACCTACGAGCAGTACTTC TRBV28 NA TRBJ2-7 NA
CASSYFPGLAGMETQYF TGTGCCAGCAGTTATTTTCCGGGACTAGCGGGAATGGAGACCCAGTACTTC TRBV6-2/TRBV6-3 NA TRBJ2-5 TRBD2
CASTNGAGGYNEQFF TGTGCCAGCACCAACGGGGCGGGAGGTTACAATGAGCAGTTCTTC TRBV28 NA TRBJ2-1 TRBD2
CASRPPPGFFAYEQYF TGTGCCAGCAGGCCCCCCCCCGGGTTTTTTGCCTACGAGCAGTACTTC TRBV28 few TRBJ2-7 NA
CSARAPALRSGANVLTF TGCAGTGCTAGAGCCCCCGCGCTAAGGTCTGGGGCCAACGTCCTGACTTTC TRBV20-1 many TRBJ2-6 NA
CASSLRGANQPQHF TGTGCCAGCAGTTTACGGGGAGCCAATCAGCCCCAGCATTTT TRBV28 NA TRBJ1-5 NA
CASRAPGQGVYGYTF TGTGCCAGCAGGGCTCCGGGACAGGGAGTCTATGGCTACACCTTC TRBV28 few TRBJ1-2 TRBD1
CASSEVTYNEQFF TGTGCCAGCAGTGAGGTCACTTACAATGAGCAGTTCTTC TRBV2 many TRBJ2-1 NA
CASSPLSGRAGYNEQFF TGTGCCAGCAGTCCCCTAAGCGGGAGGGCTGGCTACAATGAGCAGTTCTTC TRBV6-5 many TRBJ2-1 TRBD2
CASSPRQSTEAFF TGTGCCAGCAGCCCACGACAGTCCACTGAAGCTTTCTTT TRBV7-6 NA TRBJ1-1 NA
CASSLIQGRVQPQHF TGTGCCAGCAGTTTAATACAGGGACGGGTTCAGCCCCAGCATTTT TRBV28 few TRBJ1-5 NA
CASRPTPSTEAFF TGTGCCAGCAGACCCACACCAAGCACTGAAGCTTTCTTT TRBV2 few TRBJ1-1 NA
CSAQPPRTSGSTSYNEQFF TGCAGTGCTCAACCACCCCGGACTAGCGGGAGTACGTCCTACAATGAGCAGTTCTTC TRBV20-1 NA TRBJ2-1 TRBD2
CSARSHAGEGAYEQYF TGCAGTGCTAGGTCCCACGCGGGGGAGGGTGCCTACGAGCAGTACTTC TRBV20-1 many TRBJ2-7 TRBD2
CSSYTSPSTDTQYF TGCAGCTCCTATACTAGCCCGAGCACAGATACGCAGTATTTT TRBV29-1 many TRBJ2-3 NA
CASTTSGYAYEQYF TGTGCCAGCACGACTAGCGGATATGCCTACGAGCAGTACTTC TRBV5-6 many TRBJ2-7 TRBD2